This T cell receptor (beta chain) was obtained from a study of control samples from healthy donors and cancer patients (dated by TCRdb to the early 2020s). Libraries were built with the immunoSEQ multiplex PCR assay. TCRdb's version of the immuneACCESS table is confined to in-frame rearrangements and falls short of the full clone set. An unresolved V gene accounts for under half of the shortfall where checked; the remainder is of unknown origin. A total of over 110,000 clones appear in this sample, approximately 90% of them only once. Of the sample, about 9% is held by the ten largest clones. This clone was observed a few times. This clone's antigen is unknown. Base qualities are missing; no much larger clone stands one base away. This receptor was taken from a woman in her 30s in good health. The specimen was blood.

CDR3 protein: CASSPGRLAGIADQETQYF. The bases are TGTGCCAGCTCACCGGGGAGACTAGCGGGTATCGCCGACCAAGAGACCCAGTACTTC. This chain joins TRBV18 to TRBJ2-5; the junction holds 10 bases that match TRBD2. The CDR3 starts with the cysteine, ends with the phenylalanine, and has 19 residues. Only CDR3 DNA remains: 57 bases, in frame from the first base. The germline V gene gives CDR1 as KGHSH and CDR2 as LQKENI. After removal of 3 bases from V and 0 bases from J, the junction retains 13 bases not matched to a gene.